This T cell receptor (beta chain) emerged from a study of blood T cell repertoires in COVID-19. Overall study context: PBMCs, B-cell-depleted T cells, or T cells provided the cDNA or gDNA that made up the material.

CDR3 size: 15 residues. The V segment lost 4 bases and the J segment 7 bases; nucleotides outside the gene matches: 6. Germline loops: CDR1 SGHTA, CDR2 FQGNSA. Measured with immunoSEQ multiplex PCR; TCRdb has only the in-frame clones, and not every one. The sample shows 150,000 to 200,000 clones, about four fifths of them seen only once. Sequencing was done on a sample of peripheral blood. This TCR derives from an elderly woman with acute or convalescent COVID-19. This rearrangement joins TRBV7-2 to TRBJ2-3; 12 nucleotides line up with TRBD2. CDR3 sequence: CASSWTSGNIYTQYF. The DNA for the CDR3 is TGTGCCAGCAGCTGGACTAGCGGGAATATATATACGCAGTATTTT.